The 24 T cell receptor beta chains below come from one sample, sequenced in a study of blood T cell repertoires in COVID-19. Profiled with immunoSEQ multiplex PCR; TCRdb holds only in-frame clones, not every one. There are over 90,000 clones in the sample; roughly 82% occur only once, and 4.5% lies in the top ten. Sequencing was done on a sample of peripheral blood. The origin of the receptors is a human donor in a cohort sampled during active COVID-19.

This chain joins TRBV28 and TRBJ2-3; maybe TRBD2 (7 bases). This CDR3 region has 18 residues. Germline CDR1 reads MDHEN; CDR2 reads SYDVKM. V dropped 2 bases and J dropped 1 base, with 19 bases sitting between them. CDR3 in amino acids: CASSLVLGAGAGTDTQYF. CDR3 bases: TGTGCCAGCAGTTTAGTTCTAGGGGCGGGGGCCGGCACAGATACGCAGTATTTT.

The CDR3 coding sequence is TGTGCCAGCAAGGACAGTAGGTTAGGTGTTCCCGGGGAGCTGTTTTTT. This gives the protein CASKDSRLGVPGELFF. The J gene is TRBJ2-2, the V gene TRBV11-3; TRBD1 might be the D (6 bases). V lost 7 bases, J lost 6 bases, and 21 bases lay in between. Germline-derived CDR1 and CDR2 are SGHNT and YENEEA. The CDR3 sequence is 16 residues long. The full variable domain, completed using reference TRBV11-3 and TRBJ2-2, is EAGVVQSPRYKIIEKKQPVAFWCNPISGHNTLYWYLQNLGQGPELLIRYENEEAVDDSQLPKDRFSAERLKGVDSTLKIQPAELGDSAVYLCASKDSRLGVPGELFFGEGSRLTVL.

The chain couples TRBV6-6 to TRBJ1-2; possibly TRBD1 for D (6 bases). The CDR3 consists of 16 residues. Germline V gene sequence: CDR1 MNHNY, CDR2 SVGAGI (reference sequence). V gave up 6 bases and J gave up 2 bases, with 19 bases separating them. The CDR3, as DNA: TGTGCCAGCAGCCCGGGACCTACAGGGACCAACTATGGCTACACCTTC. Translated: CASSPGPTGTNYGYTF.

The V and J genes are TRBV15 and TRBJ2-5; 9 bases are a match to TRBD2. This CDR3 has 16 residues. With 0 bases clipped from V and 1 base from J, the junction kept 3 bases outside the gene matches. CDR1 and CDR2 (germline): LNHNV, YYDKDF (reference sequence). The CDR3 DNA follows: TGTGCCACCAGCAGAGATAGACTAGCGGTCCAAGAGACCCAGTACTTC. It yields the protein CATSRDRLAVQETQYF.

The V call is TRBV7-2, the J call TRBJ2-3; 15 bases line up with TRBD2. The CDR3 has 17 amino acids. The trim removed 5 bases at V and 4 bases at J, leaving 7 bases unmatched. Germline-derived CDR1 and CDR2 are SGHTA and FQGNSA. Here the CDR3 DNA reads TGTGCCAGCAGCCCCCGGACTAGCGGGGGGGCCGCAGATACGCAGTATTTT. Translating it yields CASSPRTSGGAADTQYF.

The chain links TRBV12-3 or TRBV12-4 to TRBJ2-1; D gene ambiguous. The length of the CDR3 is 13 residues. V was pared by 2 bases and J by 6 bases, with 8 bases between. The CDR3 region has the DNA TGTGCCAGCAGTTTATTGAGGTCCAATGAGCAGTTCTTC. Protein: CASSLLRSNEQFF.

This clone showed up many times. The gene calls are TRBV23-1 and TRBJ2-1; 8 nucleotides match TRBD1. TRBV23-1 is an ORF, with its function uncertain. J was trimmed by 4 bases and V by 8 bases; bases with no gene match: 10. The CDR3 sequence is 15 residues long. The chain's CDR3 is CASERAGGSYNEQFF. The CDR3 DNA follows: TGCGCCAGCGAGAGGGCAGGGGGCTCTTACAATGAGCAGTTCTTC.

This rearrangement joins TRBV11-2 to TRBJ1-2; D not certain. V lost 1 base, J lost 5 bases, and 11 bases lay in between. CDR1 is SGHAT and CDR2 is FQNNGV in the germline V gene. This CDR3 region has 14 residues. The CDR3 DNA reads TGTGCCAGCAGCTTAGTTCCTTCGGGGTATGGCTACACCTTC. This gives the protein CASSLVPSGYGYTF. Complete variable domain (other parts from reference TRBV11-2 and TRBJ1-2): EAGVAQSPRYKIIEKRQSVAFWCNPISGHATLYWYQQILGQGPKLLIQFQNNGVVDDSQLPKDRFSAERLKGVDSTLKIQPAKLEDSAVYLCASSLVPSGYGYTFGSGTRLTVV.

This sequence joins TRBV9 and TRBJ1-2; D possibly corresponds to TRBD1 (6 bases). Trimming took 3 bases from V and 2 from J, leaving 14 bases between them. Per the germline V gene, CDR1 is SGDLS and CDR2 is YYNGEE. The CDR3 sequence is 15 residues long. The DNA for the CDR3 is TGTGCCAGCAGCGACTTGACAGGCGCAAACTATGGCTACACCTTC. Translating it yields CASSDLTGANYGYTF.

The chain carries TRBV28 and TRBJ2-5, with D perhaps matching TRBD2 (5 bases). CDR1 and CDR2 (germline): MDHEN, SYDVKM. There are 13 residues in the CDR3. The V and J ends lost 5 bases and 4 bases respectively, with 11 bases between them. Here the CDR3 reads CASSPGTRETQYF. DNA of the CDR3: TGTGCCAGCAGTCCGGGAACTAGAGAGACCCAGTACTTC.

The chain links TRBV19 to TRBJ1-5; D possibly corresponds to TRBD1 (6 bases). The V gene's germline CDR1 is LNHDA and CDR2 SQIVND (reference sequence). The CDR3 extends over 14 amino acids. Trimming cost V 10 bases and J 5 bases, with 18 bases left between them. The CDR3 sequence: CATNSQGQYQPQHF. CDR3 DNA sequence: TGTGCCACCAATTCACAGGGTCAGTATCAGCCCCAGCATTTT.

The rearrangement uses TRBV2 and TRBJ2-5; 14 bases are a match to TRBD2. The CDR3 totals 13 residues. Trimming took 4 bases from V and 10 from J; bases not matched to a gene: 2. Per the germline V gene, CDR1 is SNHLY and CDR2 is FYNNEI. The CDR3 region is CASSGTSGGFQYF. DNA of the CDR3: TGTGCCAGCAGTGGGACTAGCGGGGGGTTCCAGTACTTC.

The chain recombines TRBV5-1 with TRBJ2-5; a possible D gene is TRBD2 (7 bases). In germline, CDR1 is SGHRS, CDR2 YFSETQ. This CDR3 is 12 amino acids long. V was pared by 4 bases and J by 9 bases, with 13 bases between. The CDR3 loop is CASSGGAESQYF. The CDR3 nucleotides read TGCGCCAGCAGCGGGGGGGCCGAGTCCCAGTACTTC.

Here the CDR3 reads CASSQAGTGGADTQYF. CDR3 nucleotides: TGCGCCAGCAGCCAAGCCGGGACAGGGGGCGCAGATACGCAGTATTTT. The gene calls are TRBV5-1 and TRBJ2-3; 12 bases fit TRBD1. The CDR3 is made up of 16 amino acids. CDR1 SGHRS and CDR2 YFSETQ come from the germline V gene. The V gene end was trimmed by 4 bases and the J gene end by 4 bases; junction bases not matched to a gene: 7.

The CDR3 reads CANPQGYTF. The CDR3 DNA is TGTGCCAACCCCCAGGGCTACACCTTC. The genes are TRBV11-1 and TRBJ1-2; D gene unclear. Germline V lookup: CDR1 SGHAT, CDR2 FQDESV (reference sequence). V gave up 10 bases and J gave up 8 bases, with 8 bases separating them. The CDR3 has 9 residues.

The V gene is TRBV7-9, the J gene TRBJ2-1, with D maybe TRBD1 (5 bases). The V gene's germline CDR1 is SEHNR and CDR2 FQNEAQ (reference sequence). Trimming removed 5 bases at V and 0 bases at J, with 11 bases between. There are 15 residues in the CDR3. The CDR3 reads CASSPRGSSYNEQFF. DNA for the CDR3: TGTGCCAGCAGCCCAAGGGGCAGCTCCTACAATGAGCAGTTCTTC.

The chain employs TRBV6-5 and TRBJ1-2, with D perhaps matching TRBD1 (5 bases). The V and J ends lost 6 bases and 0 bases respectively, with 11 bases between them. Germline CDR1 MNHEY, CDR2 SVGAGI. There are 14 residues in the CDR3. The DNA for the CDR3 is TGTGCCAGCAGACAGGCTGATACTAACTATGGCTACACCTTC. The encoded protein is CASRQADTNYGYTF.

V usage is TRBV24-1 and J usage is TRBJ1-2; 8 bases match TRBD1. The CDR3 has 14 residues. Germline CDR1 reads KGHDR; CDR2 reads SFDVKD. The V segment lost 4 bases and the J segment 5 bases; nucleotides outside the gene matches: 5. In DNA, the CDR3 is TGTGCCACCAGTGACGTGGGACAGGAATATGGCTACACCTTC. Amino acids: CATSDVGQEYGYTF.

The chain links TRBV5-1 to TRBJ1-1; D is possibly TRBD1 (6 bases). Trimming removed 3 bases at V and 0 bases at J, with 15 bases between. The CDR3 length is 16 residues. CDR1 is SGHRS and CDR2 is YFSETQ in the germline V gene. The DNA of the CDR3 is TGCGCCAGCAGCTCCCTTTTGGGGACAATGAACACTGAAGCTTTCTTT. The encoded protein is CASSSLLGTMNTEAFF.

V is TRBV6-5 and J is TRBJ1-6; D uncertain. Trimming took 5 bases from V and 6 from J, leaving 11 bases between them. CDR1 MNHEY and CDR2 SVGAGI come from the germline V gene. This CDR3 comprises 14 residues. CDR3 coding DNA: TGTGCCAGCAGTACTAACTTGGCTAATTCACCCCTCCACTTT. Its protein product is CASSTNLANSPLHF.

CDR3 amino acids: CASSVVAGSAEAFF. The CDR3 DNA reads TGTGCCAGCAGCGTAGTAGCGGGGAGTGCTGAAGCTTTCTTT. The chain links TRBV9 to TRBJ1-1; D call uncertain. CDR1 SGDLS and CDR2 YYNGEE come from the germline V gene. V lost 0 bases to trimming and J lost 6 bases, with 12 bases between them. The CDR3 has 14 residues.

The gene calls are TRBV6-5 and TRBJ1-6; D is possibly TRBD1 (5 bases). The CDR3 sequence is 16 residues long. The germline V gene encodes CDR1 MNHEY and CDR2 SVGAGI. V was cut by 0 bases and J by 9 bases, with 15 bases left in between. DNA for the CDR3: TGTGCCAGCAGTTACTCGAGGTCAGGGCATGGTTCACCCCTCCACTTT. It translates to CASSYSRSGHGSPLHF.

This chain connects TRBV18 to TRBJ1-1; tentatively, D is TRBD1 (5 bases). Germline V gene lookup returns CDR1 KGHSH and CDR2 LQKENI. V lost 3 bases to trimming and J lost 6 bases, with 14 bases between them. The CDR3 consists of 14 residues. The CDR3 DNA follows: TGTGCCAGCTCACCTCCGAGCAGGGCGCCTGAAGCTTTCTTT. Amino acid sequence: CASSPPSRAPEAFF.

The V and J genes are TRBV6-2 or TRBV6-3 and TRBJ2-2; 8 bases agree with TRBD1. Germline V gene sequence: CDR1 MNHEY, CDR2 SVGEGT. The CDR3 totals 15 residues. V shed 1 base and J 8 bases; nucleotides not matched to a gene: 6. CDR3 region: CASSYLTGAQGELFF. DNA for the CDR3: TGTGCCAGCAGTTACTTGACAGGGGCGCAGGGGGAGCTGTTTTTT.